A single sample is the source of the 9 T cell receptor beta chains below, sequenced in a study of blood T cells in healthy people across ages (dated by TCRdb to between 2015 and 2017). Library creation used 5' RACE. Sequenced on an Illumina HiSeq 2500. The second PCR ran for about 7 to 11 cycles and used a J-beta primer mix along with a sample-barcoded 5' primer. TCRdb reran the public reads through fastp at Q25 and MiXCR, keeping productive beta chains. Rows merge per CDR3 protein into single entries with the most common DNA and genes. The sample includes about 1.1 million distinct CDR3 sequences, with 35% to 40% observed a single time. Around 13% of the sample is in the top ten clones. The sequencing input was blood. Receptor source: a man younger than 35 in good health.

The chain couples TRBV9 to TRBJ2-5; TRBD1 agrees at 7 bases. The length of the CDR3 is 15 residues. CDR1 and CDR2 from the germline V gene are SGDLS and YYNGEE. The junction had 13 bases not matched to a gene; V was cut back by 0 bases and J by 11 bases. The CDR3, as DNA: TGTGCCAGCAGCGTAGTAGAAGGGGGCTACAATGGGCAGTACTTC. Translating it yields CASSVVEGGYNGQYF.

This clonotype showed up just a few times. This rearrangement joins TRBV7-9 to TRBJ1-6; the match to TRBD1 covers 8 bases. Germline CDR1 is SEHNR and CDR2 is FQNEAQ (reference sequence). The J segment lost 7 bases and the V segment lost 7 bases, leaving 9 bases of the junction unmatched. This CDR3 is built from 15 residues. The CDR3 DNA reads TGTGCCAGCACCGGCAGACAGGGGATCAATTCACCCCTCCACTTT. It encodes CASTGRQGINSPLHF.

V is TRBV7-3 and J is TRBJ1-1; D is ambiguous. Germline V CDR1 and CDR2: SGHTA, FQGTGA. Trimming cost V 7 bases and J 3 bases, with 15 bases left between them. This CDR3 has 14 residues. CDR3 residues: CASTVSGGDTEAFF. The DNA of the CDR3 is TGTGCCAGCACGGTGTCCGGCGGGGACACTGAAGCTTTCTTT.

This clonotype occurred a few times. The V gene is TRBV27, the J gene TRBJ1-2, with 7 bases that match TRBD1. The ends lost 4 bases at V and 6 bases at J; junction bases unmatched: 5. Germline assignment: CDR1 MNHEY and CDR2 SMNVEV (reference sequence). The CDR3 is 13 amino acids. The CDR3 is CASSWSGGNGYTF. Written as DNA, the CDR3 is TGTGCCAGCAGTTGGTCAGGGGGTAATGGCTACACCTTC.

V gene TRBV9 combines with J gene TRBJ2-1; the match to TRBD2 covers 10 bases. Per germline, CDR1 SGDLS and CDR2 YYNGEE. Unmatched junction bases numbered 6, after V lost 0 bases and J lost 6 bases. The CDR3 consists of 16 residues. In DNA form, the CDR3 reads TGTGCCAGCAGCGTAGGAATTAGCGGGGGGACCAATGAGCAGTTCTTC. It yields the protein CASSVGISGGTNEQFF.

This clonotype was counted only a few times. The rearrangement joins TRBV13 to TRBJ2-3, with D possibly matching TRBD2 (6 bases). The germline CDR1 and CDR2 sequences are PRHDT and FYEKMQ (reference sequence). Trimming pared 1 base from V and 2 bases from J, leaving 16 bases between. This CDR3 has 17 residues. CDR3 amino acids: CASSLVRNSGDTDTQYF. CDR3 in DNA: TGTGCCAGCAGCTTAGTTCGGAATAGCGGAGACACAGATACGCAGTATTTT.

This clonotype was found a few times. The chain is built from TRBV5-1 and TRBJ1-1, with D hard to call. CDR3 size: 14 residues. Trimming removed 0 bases from V and 4 bases from J, with 10 bases in between. Germline loops: CDR1 SGHRS, CDR2 YFSETQ. The CDR3 protein is CASSLDGEGTEAFF. The CDR3 DNA sequence: TGCGCCAGCAGCTTGGACGGGGAGGGCACTGAAGCTTTCTTT.

The sample holds a few counts of this clonotype. The CDR3 DNA is TGTGCCAGCAGTACCCAGACTGATAACTATGGCTACACCTTC. Its protein product is CASSTQTDNYGYTF. The rearrangement links TRBV12-3 or TRBV12-4 to TRBJ1-2; D unclear. Trimming stripped 5 bases from V and 1 base from J, with 11 bases between. CDR3 length: 14 residues.

This clonotype was seen a handful of times. V usage is TRBV10-3 and J usage is TRBJ1-1, with D possibly being TRBD1 (6 bases). The V end was cut by 6 bases, the J end by 8 bases, with 10 bases between. CDR3 length equals 11 residues. The germline gives CDR1 ENHRY, CDR2 SYGVKD. CDR3 sequence reads: CAIRRTEEAFF. CDR3 nucleotides: TGTGCCATCAGACGGACAGAGGAAGCTTTCTTT.